These 19 T cell receptor beta chains originate from one sample sequenced in a study of T cells after posttransplantation cyclophosphamide. The assay was immunoSEQ multiplex PCR, and TCRdb's table has in-frame clones only and misses some. Recorded here are around 7,500 clones, none singletons. Cyclophosphamide on days +3 and +4 followed busulfan-fludarabine conditioning and a marrow graft. Source: PBMCs, taken after allogeneic stem cell transplant with posttransplant cyclophosphamide. Every receptor here comes from a male patient younger than 35 who received an allogeneic stem cell transplant from an unrelated donor, was CMV-positive, and had acute and chronic GVHD. Some of these T cells may belong to the graft donor.

This clone has at least ten counts. The J gene is TRBJ2-1, the V gene TRBV5-4, with TRBD2 as a possible D gene (5 bases). CDR1 and CDR2 (germline): SGHNT, YYREEE (reference sequence). The CDR3 totals 15 residues. V was pared by 4 bases and J by 0 bases, with 11 bases between. The CDR3 region has the DNA TGTGCCAGCAGCAAACCTAGCTCCTCCTACAATGAGCAGTTCTTC. This encodes CASSKPSSSYNEQFF.

In its sample, this clone was seen many times. The V gene is TRBV5-4, the J gene TRBJ2-7; 9 nucleotides align to TRBD1. Germline V gene lookup returns CDR1 SGHNT and CDR2 YYREEE (reference sequence). CDR3 length: 16 residues. Trimming cost V 4 bases and J 2 bases; bases outside gene matches: 10. The CDR3 here is CASSPNPGTGPYEQYV. The CDR3 DNA follows: TGTGCCAGCAGCCCCAACCCCGGGACAGGGCCCTACGAGCAGTACGTC.

This clone was seen at least ten times. This chain joins TRBV7-6 and TRBJ2-2; 13 nucleotides match TRBD2. The V gene end was trimmed by 5 bases and the J gene end by 6 bases; junction bases not matched to a gene: 9. Per germline, CDR1 SGHVS and CDR2 FNYEAQ. The CDR3 is made up of 17 amino acids. The CDR3 DNA reads as TGTGCCAGCAGCCCAGGGACTAGCGGGGCAAAAGCCGGGGAGCTGTTTTTT. This codes for CASSPGTSGAKAGELFF.

This clone has a count of ten or more. The CDR3, as DNA: TGCAGCGTTGAAGTGTGGGGGGGAGAGACCCAGTACTTC. Encoded protein: CSVEVWGGETQYF. The rearrangement uses TRBV29-1 and TRBJ2-5, with 7 bases identical to TRBD2. Germline loops: CDR1 SQVTM, CDR2 ANQGSEA. Trimming took 1 base from V and 4 from J; bases not matched to a gene: 3. The CDR3 runs to 13 residues.

The table lists this clone with many counts. This chain uses TRBV9 with TRBJ1-2, with 9 bases aligning to TRBD1. This CDR3 comprises 14 residues. Unmatched junction bases numbered 8, after V lost 4 bases and J lost 7 bases. CDR1 is SGDLS and CDR2 is YYNGEE in the germline V gene. CDR3 protein: CASSSTGGAGGYTF. CDR3 nucleotide sequence: TGTGCCAGCAGCTCTACAGGGGGCGCGGGTGGCTACACCTTC.

This clone occurred many times. The chain has TRBV6-5 and TRBJ2-7, with TRBD1 matching over 8 bases. Losses at the gene ends were 0 bases for V and 5 bases for J; bases not matched to a gene: 3. The CDR3 contains 14 residues. Germline V gene lookup returns CDR1 MNHEY and CDR2 SVGAGI. DNA of the CDR3: TGTGCCAGCAGTTACTCAGCAGGGGGCCACGAGCAGTACTTC. Translating gives CASSYSAGGHEQYF.

The table lists this clone with many counts. This chain links TRBV5-6 with TRBJ1-1, with 8 bases matching TRBD1. Per germline, CDR1 SGHDT and CDR2 YYEEEE. The CDR3 has 13 residues. Unmatched junction bases numbered 7, after V lost 4 bases and J lost 8 bases. The CDR3 loop is CASSAGTGVEAFF. Here the CDR3 DNA reads TGTGCCAGCAGCGCCGGGACAGGAGTAGAAGCTTTCTTT.

This clone was seen ten or more times. This chain joins TRBV5-6 and TRBJ2-5; 7 bases are a match to TRBD2. This CDR3 is built from 14 residues. Germline V gene sequence: CDR1 SGHDT, CDR2 YYEEEE. The V gene end was trimmed by 2 bases and the J gene end by 7 bases; junction bases not matched to a gene: 8. CDR3 protein: CASSFAGDVGTQYF. The CDR3 DNA sequence: TGTGCCAGCAGCTTTGCGGGGGACGTGGGGACCCAGTACTTC.

Many counts were recorded for this clone. J is TRBJ2-7 and V is TRBV6-5, with D possibly being TRBD1 (6 bases). In germline, CDR1 is MNHEY, CDR2 SVGAGI. This CDR3 is built from 16 residues. Trimming cost V 4 bases and J 0 bases, with 16 bases left between them. CDR3 loop: CASSCLDRPLSYEQYV. In DNA, the CDR3 is TGTGCCAGCAGTTGCCTCGACAGGCCCCTCTCCTACGAGCAGTACGTC.

This clone was seen at least ten times. The chain uses TRBV29-1 and TRBJ1-2; D uncertain. Trimming pared 3 bases from V and 0 bases from J, leaving 8 bases between. Germline V gives CDR1 SQVTM, CDR2 ANQGSEA. This CDR3 comprises 13 residues. The CDR3 loop reads CSVESHANYGYTF. CDR3 sequence (DNA): TGCAGCGTTGAGTCACACGCTAACTATGGCTACACCTTC.

Many counts were recorded for this clone. The V call is TRBV19, the J call TRBJ1-2, with 7 bases that match TRBD1. The trim removed 10 bases at V and 5 bases at J, leaving 16 bases unmatched. The CDR3 runs 15 residues. CDR1 and CDR2 (germline): LNHDA, SQIVND (reference sequence). The CDR3 nucleotides are TGTGCCACCGCCGGAGGGGGCAGGGAGAGATATGGCTACACCTTC. Protein sequence: CATAGGGRERYGYTF.

This clone was recorded many times. V gene TRBV5-1 combines with J gene TRBJ2-5; D gene ambiguous. The CDR3 runs 14 residues. Germline loops: CDR1 SGHRS, CDR2 YFSETQ. Trimming took 0 bases from V and 1 from J, leaving 7 bases between them. As DNA, the CDR3 is TGCGCCAGCAGCTTGGTGCCAGGCCAAGAGACCCAGTACTTC. This encodes CASSLVPGQETQYF.

This clone was recorded many times. CDR3 sequence: CASSLGLAGGLEQYV. Here the CDR3 DNA reads TGTGCCAGCAGCTTAGGTCTAGCGGGGGGGCTCGAGCAGTACGTC. The chain links TRBV5-6 to TRBJ2-7; 12 nucleotides align to TRBD2. CDR3 length: 15 residues. Germline CDR1 reads SGHDT; CDR2 reads YYEEEE. Trimming removed 2 bases from V and 6 bases from J; junction bases left unmatched: 6.

There are many counts of this clone. The chain is built from TRBV28 and TRBJ2-5; the match to TRBD2 covers 14 bases. After removal of 6 bases from V and 0 bases from J, the junction contained 9 bases not matched to a gene. Looked up from germline, CDR1 is MDHEN and CDR2 is SYDVKM. The CDR3 has 18 amino acids. The CDR3 nucleotides are TGTGCCAGCAGCCCCGGACTAGCGGGGGGCCCTAACCAAGAGACCCAGTACTTC. Translating it yields CASSPGLAGGPNQETQYF.

This clone was picked up many times. The chain employs TRBV7-2 and TRBJ2-2; no firm D call. Trimming pared 1 base from V and 7 bases from J, leaving 19 bases between. The CDR3 contains 17 residues. In germline, CDR1 is SGHTA, CDR2 FQGNSA. DNA of the CDR3: TGTGCCAGCAGCTTAGGAATCTTTAGAATATATGGCGGGGAGCTGTTTTTT. Translation gives CASSLGIFRIYGGELFF.

This clone has a count of ten or more. This rearrangement joins TRBV19 to TRBJ2-3; 12 bases line up with TRBD2. V lost 1 base and J lost 7; bases outside the gene matches: 6. Per the germline V gene, CDR1 is LNHDA and CDR2 is SQIVND (reference sequence). The CDR3 covers 16 residues. The CDR3 protein is CASSIGSSGGAYTQYF. For the CDR3, the DNA is TGTGCCAGTAGTATAGGTTCTAGCGGGGGGGCGTATACGCAGTATTTT.

This clone has ten or more counts. The chain has TRBV7-2 and TRBJ2-5; weak D call: TRBD1 (6 bases). Trimming removed 10 bases from V and 5 bases from J, with 11 bases in between. CDR1 is SGHTA, CDR2 FQGNSA, per germline. The CDR3 is made up of 11 amino acids. The CDR3, as DNA: TGTGCCACTGGGGGCCAGGAGACCCAGTACTTC. This codes for CATGGQETQYF.

This clone is termed large (0.1 to 1%). The gene calls are TRBV11-2 and TRBJ1-2, with 9 bases that match TRBD1. In germline, CDR1 is SGHAT, CDR2 FQNNGV. After removal of 4 bases from V and 1 base from J, the junction contained 13 bases not matched to a gene. The CDR3 sequence is 18 residues long. CDR3 sequence reads: CASSSGKGQGMDNYGYTF. The CDR3 DNA is TGTGCCAGCAGCTCCGGGAAGGGACAGGGAATGGATAACTATGGCTACACCTTC. The full variable domain, with the rest looked up from reference TRBV11-2 and TRBJ1-2, is EAGVAQSPRYKIIEKRQSVAFWCNPISGHATLYWYQQILGQGPKLLIQFQNNGVVDDSQLPKDRFSAERLKGVDSTLKIQPAKLEDSAVYLCASSSGKGQGMDNYGYTFGSGTRLTVV.

This clone was seen at least ten times. This sequence joins TRBV5-1 and TRBJ1-2, with 8 positions matching TRBD1. Germline trimming cut 0 bases from V and 3 bases from J; bases unmatched to any gene: 7. The CDR3 sequence is 16 residues long. From germline, CDR1 is SGHRS and CDR2 YFSETQ. DNA of the CDR3: TGCGCCAGCAGCTTGGAACCCCCAGGGGGCGACTATGGCTACACCTTC. It translates to CASSLEPPGGDYGYTF.